This T cell receptor (beta chain) emerged from a study of regulatory T cells in long-lasting Graves disease. Time point reported: persistent/refractory GD, antithyroid drugs over 5 years with positive TRAb. From PBMCs, RNA was extracted and then used to make the TCR library. CDR3-region Arm-PCR and iRepertoire HTBI primers produced the TCR beta libraries. Each CDR3 protein gets one entry after TCRdb re-called the multiplex PCR reads with MiXCR. This sample has roughly 700,000 distinct CDR3 sequences, with 30% found just once. Germline-derived CDR1 and CDR2 are MNHEY and SMNVEV (reference sequence). CDR3 length: 13 amino acids. The junction had 2 bases not matched to a gene; V was cut back by 6 bases and J by 0 bases.

The chain is built from TRBV27 and TRBJ2-7; TRBD2 aligns across 7 bases. Sequenced material: peripheral blood mononuclear cells (PBMCs), taken when the disease was refractory, from a patient treated with antithyroid drugs. The clonotype was recovered from a female donor with Graves disease. CDR3 nucleotide sequence: TGTGCCAGCAGAAGCGGGACCTCCTACGAGCAGTACTTC. Protein sequence: CASRSGTSYEQYF.